This TCR beta chain was sequenced during a study of Graves' ophthalmopathy and Graves' hyperthyroidism. The CDR3 has 14 residues. The germline CDR1 and CDR2 sequences are SQVTM and ANQGSEA. This clonotype has at least ten counts. Mismatch with germline at one junction end may stem from a read error. RNA served as the template for amplifying TCR beta CDR3 regions. First-round RT-PCR employed HTBI primers, with a second-round multiplex PCR after it. TCRdb reprocessed the multiplex PCR reads via MiXCR and lists one record per CDR3 protein. The table shows hundreds of thousands of distinct CDR3 sequences, with 22% occurring only once.

The clonotype originates from a young woman with stable Graves' hyperthyroidism. Some clones in this sample may be carry-over from other donors' samples. Sequencing was carried out using peripheral blood. The chain recombines TRBV29-1 with TRBJ1-2; D gene ambiguous. The CDR3: CSVEGRGKNYGYTF. CDR3 DNA sequence: TGCAGCGTCGAAGGGCGAGGGAAGAACTATGGCTACACCTTC.